This T cell receptor (beta chain) is drawn from a study of T cells after yellow fever vaccination. The study, taken as a whole, reports: Highly abundant clonotypes carried over from the bulk population could end up in FACS-sorted repertoires as contaminants.

With regard to this clonotype: What it binds is unknown.

TCRdb re-called the 5' RACE reads with MiXCR, one entry per CDR3 protein. This table has 200,000 to 300,000 distinct CDR3 sequences, approximately 6.8% appearing once. Trimming shortened V by 0 bases and J by 6 bases, and 13 bases separated the two germline ends. Germline CDR1 and CDR2: SGHRS and YFSETQ. The CDR3 is 15 residues long. The source was CD4+ T cells sorted from PBMCs, collected on the day of the yellow fever booster vaccination. This TCR was sampled from a man in his thirties or forties who received the YFV17D yellow fever vaccine. V usage is TRBV5-1 and J usage is TRBJ1-5; possibly TRBD1 for D (6 bases). The CDR3 nucleotides read TGCGCCAGCAGCTTGGACCCTGGGGGCGGTCAGCCCCAGCATTTT. It translates to CASSLDPGGGQPQHF.